This TCR beta chain was retrieved from a study of blood T cell repertoires in COVID-19. The wider study: Some COVID-19 samples were acute and others convalescent; all came from the United States, Italy and Spain. T cells, B-cell-depleted T cells, or PBMCs supplied cDNA or gDNA.

In terms of age and location, participants ranged from roughly 18 to 95 years and lived in about two dozen US areas. Two consecutive negative NP/OP PCR tests, clearance, or resolved symptoms defined Cohort 3 recovery. Measured with immunoSEQ multiplex PCR; TCRdb has only the in-frame clones, and not every one. The data hold 140,000 to 150,000 clones, with roughly 78% observed a single time. CDR1 is KGHDR and CDR2 is SFDVKD in the germline V gene. The CDR3 loop spans 19 amino acids. V lost 4 bases and J lost 3; bases outside the gene matches: 11. The origin of this receptor is a woman aged 45-65 years who had recovered from COVID-19. The specimen was PBMCs or T cells enriched from blood (not recorded which). The rearrangement uses TRBV24-1 and TRBJ2-2, with 12 positions matching TRBD1. This CDR3 reads CATSDPPGQGAADTGELFF. CDR3 DNA: TGTGCCACCAGTGACCCGCCGGGACAGGGGGCGGCTGACACCGGGGAGCTGTTTTTT.